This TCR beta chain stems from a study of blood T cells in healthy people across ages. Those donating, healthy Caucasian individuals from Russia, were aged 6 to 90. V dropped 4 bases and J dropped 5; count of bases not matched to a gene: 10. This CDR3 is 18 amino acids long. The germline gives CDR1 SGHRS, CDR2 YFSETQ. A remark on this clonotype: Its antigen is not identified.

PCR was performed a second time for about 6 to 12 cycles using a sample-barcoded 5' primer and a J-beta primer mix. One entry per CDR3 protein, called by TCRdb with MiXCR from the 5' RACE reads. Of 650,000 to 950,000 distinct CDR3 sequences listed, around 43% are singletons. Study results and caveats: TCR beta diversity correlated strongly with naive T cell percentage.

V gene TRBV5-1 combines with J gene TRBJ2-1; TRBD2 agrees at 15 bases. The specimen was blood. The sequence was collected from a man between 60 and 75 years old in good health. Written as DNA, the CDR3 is TGCGCCAGCAGCCTACCGGGACTAGCGGGGGGCGGGAACAATGAGCAGTTCTTC. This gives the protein CASSLPGLAGGGNNEQFF.